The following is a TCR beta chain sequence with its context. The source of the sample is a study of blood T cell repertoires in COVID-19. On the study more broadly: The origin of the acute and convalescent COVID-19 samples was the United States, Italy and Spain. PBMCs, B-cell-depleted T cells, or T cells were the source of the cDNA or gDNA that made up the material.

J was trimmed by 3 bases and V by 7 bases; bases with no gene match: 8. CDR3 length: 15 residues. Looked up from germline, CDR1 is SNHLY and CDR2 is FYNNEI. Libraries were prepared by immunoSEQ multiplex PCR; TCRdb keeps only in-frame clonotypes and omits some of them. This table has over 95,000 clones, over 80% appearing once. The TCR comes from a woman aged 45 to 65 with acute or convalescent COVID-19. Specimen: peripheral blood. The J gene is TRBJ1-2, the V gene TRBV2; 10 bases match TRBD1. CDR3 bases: TGTGCCAGCACAAGTTCGGGACAGGGGTACTATGGCTACACCTTC. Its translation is CASTSSGQGYYGYTF.